The clone carrying this T cell receptor beta chain was seen only a few times. These data belong to a study of blood T cell repertoires in COVID-19. Overall study: Sources were T cells, B-cell-depleted T cells, or PBMCs; the material itself was cDNA or gDNA.

The CDR3 has 17 residues. V was shortened by 1 base and J by 4 bases, with 19 bases between the two germline ends. Germline V lookup: CDR1 SNHLY, CDR2 FYNNEI. In the authors' workflow: Amplification of reference gene primers was used by the study to estimate nucleated cell counts. Libraries were prepared by immunoSEQ multiplex PCR; TCRdb keeps only in-frame clonotypes and omits some of them. V and J calls and clone size are as listed in that table; D and trimming were resolved from the DNA. Here the sample spans some 220,000 clones, 84% being singletons. Sequencing input: peripheral blood. The source is a man between 45 and 60 years old with active or convalescent COVID-19. This chain links TRBV2 with TRBJ1-1, with D tentatively TRBD1 (6 bases). In nucleotides, the CDR3 is TGTGCCAGCAGTGAAGGGGGTGGGGGGGGGCGCAGCACTGAAGCTTTCTTT. Encoded protein: CASSEGGGGGRSTEAFF.